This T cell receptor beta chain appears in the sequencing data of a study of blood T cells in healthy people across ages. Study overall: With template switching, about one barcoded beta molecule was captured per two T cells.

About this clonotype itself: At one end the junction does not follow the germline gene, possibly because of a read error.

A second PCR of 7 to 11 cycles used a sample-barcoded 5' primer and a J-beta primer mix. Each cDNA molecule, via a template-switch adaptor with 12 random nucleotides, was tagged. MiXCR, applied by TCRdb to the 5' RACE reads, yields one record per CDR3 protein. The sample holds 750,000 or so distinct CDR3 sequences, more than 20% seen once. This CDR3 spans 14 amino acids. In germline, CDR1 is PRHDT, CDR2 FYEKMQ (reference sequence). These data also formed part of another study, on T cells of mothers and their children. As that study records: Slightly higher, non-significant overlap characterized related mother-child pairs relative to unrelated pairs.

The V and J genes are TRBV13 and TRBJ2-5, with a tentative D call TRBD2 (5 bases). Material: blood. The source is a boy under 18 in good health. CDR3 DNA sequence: TGTGCCAGCAGCTTAGGTCTAGCCGTCGATGAGCGGTTCTTC. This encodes CASSLGLAVDERFF.